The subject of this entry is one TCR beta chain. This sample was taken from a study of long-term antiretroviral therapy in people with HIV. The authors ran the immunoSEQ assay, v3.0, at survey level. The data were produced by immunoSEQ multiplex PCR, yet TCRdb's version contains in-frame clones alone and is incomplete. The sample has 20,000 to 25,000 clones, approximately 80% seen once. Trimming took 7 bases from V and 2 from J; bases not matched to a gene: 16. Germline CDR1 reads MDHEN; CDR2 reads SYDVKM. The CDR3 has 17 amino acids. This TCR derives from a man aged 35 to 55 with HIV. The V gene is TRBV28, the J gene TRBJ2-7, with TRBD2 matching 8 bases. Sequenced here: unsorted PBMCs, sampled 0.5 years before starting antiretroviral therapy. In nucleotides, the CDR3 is TGTGCCAGCAACTCACCCCGGGCAACTAGCGGACCCTACGAGCAGTACTTC. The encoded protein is CASNSPRATSGPYEQYF. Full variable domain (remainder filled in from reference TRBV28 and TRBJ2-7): DVKVTQSSRYLVKRTGEKVFLECVQDMDHENMFWYRQDPGLGLRLIYFSYDVKMKEKGDIPEGYSVSREKKERFSLILESASTNQTSMYLCASNSPRATSGPYEQYFGPGTRLTVT.